This is a list of T cell receptor beta chains from one sample in a study of T cell responses to AZD1222 COVID-19 vaccine. Some clones are missing from TCRdb's copy, which holds only in-frame ones; the method was immunoSEQ multiplex PCR. The repertoire consists of 150,000 to 200,000 clones, with around 90% occurring once and the leading ten covering 1.5% to 2%. This specimen was peripheral blood, taken 28 days after the second AZD1222 dose. These receptors were taken from an adult who received the AZD1222 COVID-19 vaccine. Both conserved end residues are part of each CDR3. D genes are given only for firm matches. A row's size may be missing; if present it is once, few, many or a size class.

D gene,J gene,V gene,clone size,CDR3 DNA,CDR3 protein
.,TRBJ2-3,TRBV11-3,.,TGTGCCAGCAGCTTAGGCGGGGTGCAGGCAGATACGCAGTATTTT,CASSLGGVQADTQYF
.,TRBJ1-4,TRBV18,.,TGTGCCAGCTCACCCGGGTTTGGGGAAAAACTGTTTTTT,CASSPGFGEKLFF
TRBD2,TRBJ2-3,TRBV6-2/TRBV6-3,.,TGTGCCAGCAGTTACACCCCCCGGACTAGCGGGGCCACAGATACGCAGTATTTT,CASSYTPRTSGATDTQYF
.,TRBJ1-5,TRBV6-5,.,TGTGCCAGCAGTTACGGCAGCAATCAGCCCCAGCATTTT,CASSYGSNQPQHF
.,TRBJ2-3,TRBV4-1,few,TGCGCCAGCAGCGGGGTGGGCTACTTTTATTCAGATACGCAGTATTTT,CASSGVGYFYSDTQYF
TRBD2,TRBJ2-4,TRBV3-1/TRBV3-2,.,TGTGCCAGCAGCCAAGTGGGGACTAGCGTCAAAAACATTCAGTACTTC,CASSQVGTSVKNIQYF
.,TRBJ2-7,TRBV5-1,.,TGCGCCAGCAGCTTGGCCGCCGGTGGCGAGCAGTACTTC,CASSLAAGGEQYF
TRBD1,TRBJ1-2,TRBV30,.,TGTGCCTGGGGATCGCAGGGGGCGAACTATGGCTACACCTTC,CAWGSQGANYGYTF
.,TRBJ1-1,TRBV9,once,TGTGCCAGCAGCGTGGCAGGGGAGAGCACTGAAGCTTTCTTT,CASSVAGESTEAFF
.,TRBJ1-5,TRBV6-2/TRBV6-3,.,TGTGCCAGCAGTTGGGCCAGGGGTTTGAGCAATCAGCCCCAGCATTTT,CASSWARGLSNQPQHF
.,TRBJ1-5,TRBV6-5,.,TGTGCCAGCGGGACCCTAGGCAATCAGCCCCAGCATTTT,CASGTLGNQPQHF
.,TRBJ2-2,TRBV3-1/TRBV3-2,.,TGTGCCAGCAGCCAAGTAGGTGGTGGCGGGGAGCTGTTTTTT,CASSQVGGGGELFF
TRBD2,TRBJ2-1,TRBV5-4,.,TGTGCCAGCAGCGCGACTAGCGGGGGCTACAATGAGCAGTTCTTC,CASSATSGGYNEQFF
.,TRBJ2-7,TRBV12-3/TRBV12-4,.,TGTGCCAGCAGTTTGGGGTACGCGCAGTACTTC,CASSLGYAQYF
.,TRBJ1-2,TRBV6-1,once,TGTGCCAGCAGTGAAGCTAACAACTATGGCTACACCTTC,CASSEANNYGYTF
TRBD1,TRBJ1-5,TRBV5-4,.,TGTGCCAGCAGCCCCAATCCGGACAGGATCGAGCCCCAGCATTTT,CASSPNPDRIEPQHF
.,TRBJ1-6,TRBV18,.,TGTGCCAGCTCACCACGGGGAGCTGTACAGGATAATTCACCCCTCCACTTT,CASSPRGAVQDNSPLHF
TRBD2,TRBJ2-3,TRBV12-5,.,TGTGCTAGTGCCAACGGGGGGATCGCAGATACGCAGTATTTT,CASANGGIADTQYF
.,TRBJ1-1,TRBV3-1/TRBV3-2,.,TGTGCCAGCAGCCAAGCTAGGAACGGGGAAACTGAAGCTTTCTTT,CASSQARNGETEAFF
TRBD1,TRBJ2-3,TRBV19,.,TGTGCCAGTAGTATAGTGCAGGGGGCGCGGGATACGCAGTATTTT,CASSIVQGARDTQYF
.,TRBJ1-1,TRBV9,.,TGTGCCAGCAGCCCGGGCGCTATGAACACTGAAGCTTTCTTT,CASSPGAMNTEAFF
.,TRBJ1-2,TRBV7-9,.,TGTGCCAGCAGCTTAGACGGTGACTATGGCTACACCTTC,CASSLDGDYGYTF
.,TRBJ2-3,TRBV18,.,TGTGCCAGCTCACCCTACCTCCTAGAGGGGACCTTCACAGATACGCAGTATTTT,CASSPYLLEGTFTDTQYF
.,TRBJ2-7,TRBV27,.,TGTGCCAGCAGTTTAGGACAGTTGTACGAGCAGTACTTC,CASSLGQLYEQYF
TRBD1,TRBJ2-4,TRBV5-1,.,TGCGCCAGCAGCGAACCCCGGGACAGGGGAAACATTCAGTACTTC,CASSEPRDRGNIQYF
TRBD2,TRBJ2-1,TRBV27,.,TGTGCCAGCAGAACCACCGGGACTAGCGGGAGGAGTGAGCAGTTCTTC,CASRTTGTSGRSEQFF
.,TRBJ2-7,TRBV10-2,.,TGCGCCAGCAGTGAGTCGGGGGGAATCTACGAGCAGTACTTC,CASSESGGIYEQYF
.,TRBJ2-1,TRBV29-1,.,TGCAGCGCCGACGGGGGTCTTTCCTACAATGAGCAGTTCTTC,CSADGGLSYNEQFF
.,TRBJ2-2,TRBV19,once,TGTGCCAGTAGTATCGCAGCGGGACAGAACACCGGGGAGCTGTTTTTT,CASSIAAGQNTGELFF